The clone carrying this T cell receptor (beta chain) was found once. The antigen is not known. The data stem from a study of OX40 agonist ivuxolimab in advanced cancers. Overall study context: Each dose-escalation patient presented with hepatocellular carcinoma, melanoma, renal cell or head and neck cancer. Three partial responders included one hepatocellular carcinoma patient and two cutaneous melanoma patients.

This CDR3 comprises 13 residues. The germline gives CDR1 SGHRS, CDR2 YFSETQ. Trimming left V 1 base short and J 5 bases short, with 10 bases between. Sequencing used immunoSEQ multiplex PCR; TCRdb keeps in-frame clones, though not all of them. The sample holds some 28,000 clones, 75% to 90% seen once. Study-wide results and caveats: Which antigen the expanded peripheral T cells recognized is unknown.

Exclusion applied to patients with autoimmune disease history or systemic immunosuppression. The TCR originated in an adult with an advanced solid tumor such as melanoma, head and neck, liver or kidney cancer. The V call is TRBV5-1, the J call TRBJ2-7; D not certain. The starting material was CD4+ or CD8+ T cells sorted from blood, obtained in a trial of the OX40 agonist ivuxolimab. The DNA for the CDR3 is TGCGCCAGCAGCTTGCCCCCGTTCGACGAGCAGTACTTC. It yields the protein CASSLPPFDEQYF.